Below, one T cell receptor beta chain is given with its context. Its cognate antigen is unknown. Germline-derived CDR1 and CDR2 are SEHNR and FQNEAQ (reference sequence). The CDR3 loop spans 16 amino acids. Trimming removed 5 bases from V and 10 bases from J; junction bases left unmatched: 17. This sample's TCRbeta library carried unique molecular identifier barcodes. Via MiXCR, TCRdb re-called the PCR reads, giving one row per CDR3 protein. The sample shows hundreds of thousands of distinct CDR3 sequences, 13% of them seen only once. The data originate from a study of T-cell reconstitution after alpha-beta-depleted transplantation in children. Points from the study as a whole: Once a year had passed after transplant, T-cell counts and diversity came mostly from newly produced T cells. Surviving thymic progenitors and recipient T cells were the source of high TCRbeta diversity at day 60 in some patients. Several hundred rapidly expanded clones from non-depleted graft cells reportedly supplied alpha-beta T cells about two months post-transplant.

The sequence came from a male patient aged 10 to 17 who had a stem cell transplant for acute myeloid leukemia, so the T cells may come from the graft donor. The chain carries TRBV7-9 and TRBJ2-1; 7 positions match TRBD2. Specimen: PBMCs, mostly from graft donor cells, collected 360 days after TCRalphabeta/CD19-depleted stem cell transplant. CDR3 DNA: TGTGCCAGCAGCCTCCAACTAGCGCATCCTCCCAGCGAGCAGTTCTTC. Translated: CASSLQLAHPPSEQFF. Full variable domain (outside the CDR3, taken from reference TRBV7-9 and TRBJ2-1): DTGVSQNPRHKITKRGQNVTFRCDPISEHNRLYWYRQTLGQGPEFLTYFQNEAQLEKSRLLSDRFSAERPKGSFSTLEIQRTEQGDSAMYLCASSLQLAHPPSEQFFGPGTRLTVL.